A single TCR beta chain is shown here with its context. Its antigen remains unidentified. This specimen comes from a study of response to subunit inactivated influenza vaccine. Study-wide results and limits: The authors proposed limited new T cell recruitment per seasonal influenza vaccination.

MiXCR, run by TCRdb on the RT-PCR reads, gives a single entry per CDR3 protein. This sample carries about 520,000 distinct CDR3 sequences, less than 7.5% of them seen once, and the ten largest clones take around 13%. Between the trimmed V and J ends, which lost 10 bases and 3 bases, there was a span of 22 bases. The CDR3 is made up of 15 amino acids. Germline values: CDR1 MNHEY, CDR2 SVGEGT. The material was PBMCs from blood, obtained around 25 months after vaccination. The chain couples TRBV6-2 or TRBV6-3 to TRBJ2-7, with D possibly TRBD2 on 6 matching bases. The clonotype comes from a man aged 50 to 69 who received an inactivated influenza vaccine. CDR3 DNA: TGTGCCACCACGGAAGGGAGGCTAGAAGACTACGAGCAGTACTTC. Its translation: CATTEGRLEDYEQYF.